A selection of T cell receptor beta chains follows, all from one sample in a study of OX40 agonist ivuxolimab in advanced cancers. Assay used: immunoSEQ multiplex PCR; TCRdb lists only in-frame clones, some missing. The repertoire has 10,000 to 13,000 clones, roughly 78% of them found once; the top ten carry approximately 20%. The material sequenced was CD4+ or CD8+ T cells sorted from blood, taken in a trial of the OX40 agonist ivuxolimab. These receptors were collected from an adult with an advanced solid tumor such as melanoma, head and neck, liver or kidney cancer. CDR3s include the opening cysteine and the closing phenylalanine or tryptophan. A D gene is named only where the DNA matches it firmly. Size tells how often a clone was seen (once, few, many) or the class of an expanded clone, and some rows leave it out.

V	size	D	J	DNA	CDR3
TRBV7-6	-	-	TRBJ1-1	TGTGCCAGCAGCTTAGTCCCGACAGGACGAAACACTGAAGCTTTCTTT	CASSLVPTGRNTEAFF
TRBV28	-	-	TRBJ2-7	TGTGCCAGCAGCCCCCCAGGTTCCCTTTACGAGCAGTACTTC	CASSPPGSLYEQYF
TRBV19	-	-	TRBJ1-5	TGTGCCAGTAGATGGCAGGGGAATCAGCCCCAGCATTTT	CASRWQGNQPQHF
TRBV19	-	-	TRBJ2-1	TGTGCCAGTAGTTTGGTCGCGGGGGCCGAGCAGTTCTTC	CASSLVAGAEQFF
TRBV18	-	TRBD1	TRBJ2-7	TGTGCCAGCTCCTTCGGACAGGGGGCGACCTACGAGCAGTACTTC	CASSFGQGATYEQYF
TRBV18	-	-	TRBJ1-2	TGTGCCAGCTCACTGAACTATAACTATGGCTACACCTTC	CASSLNYNYGYTF
TRBV7-3	few	-	TRBJ2-1	TGTGCCAGCAGCCTCCTAGGGGGGGCCGGCAATGAGCAGTTCTTC	CASSLLGGAGNEQFF
TRBV18	-	-	TRBJ1-2	TGTGCCAGCTCACTCAACAGGGACCAAGCGCCTAACTATGGCTACACCTTC	CASSLNRDQAPNYGYTF
TRBV5-8	-	-	TRBJ2-1	TGTGCCAGCAGCTTTCCTGTGGGGGCCTACAATGAGCAGTTCTTC	CASSFPVGAYNEQFF
TRBV4-3	-	TRBD2	TRBJ2-7	TGCGCCAGCAGCCAAGATCGAGCTAGCGGGGCCTACGAGCAGTACTTC	CASSQDRASGAYEQYF
TRBV9	-	-	TRBJ2-4	TGTGCCAGCAGCGTAGGTGTGTACTTC	CASSVGVYF
TRBV7-8	-	-	TRBJ2-1	TGTGCCAGCAGCTTAGCGTACAGGGACAATGAGCAGTTCTTC	CASSLAYRDNEQFF
TRBV6-6	-	TRBD2	TRBJ2-4	TGTGCCAGCAGTTACTGGGCGGGAGGGCCCAGAAACATTCAGTACTTC	CASSYWAGGPRNIQYF
TRBV19	-	-	TRBJ2-1	TGTGCCAGTAAGCTACGGAGGGCATTGGATGAGCAGTTCTTC	CASKLRRALDEQFF
TRBV5-1	-	-	TRBJ2-1	TGCGCCAGCAGCTTGGGACAAGGTTTCTACAATGAGCAGTTCTTC	CASSLGQGFYNEQFF
TRBV7-9	-	TRBD1	TRBJ1-2	TGTGCCAGCAGCTTCAGGGGGATAGACGGCTACACCTTC	CASSFRGIDGYTF
TRBV4-3	-	-	TRBJ2-1	TGCGCCAGCAGCCAAGAACACAGAGAGCCCTACAATGAGCAGTTCTTC	CASSQEHREPYNEQFF
TRBV10-1	few	TRBD1	TRBJ2-7	TGCGCCAGCAGTATTGACCAGGGGGTTCTCTTCGGCGACGAGCAGTACTTC	CASSIDQGVLFGDEQYF
TRBV7-2	-	TRBD1	TRBJ2-7	TGTGCCAGCAGCTTAGAACCGGGACAGGGGGCCTACGAGCAGTACTTC	CASSLEPGQGAYEQYF
TRBV15	-	-	TRBJ1-2	TGTGCCACCAGCAGAGATCTCCCGGGAGAGGGCTACACCTTC	CATSRDLPGEGYTF
TRBV7-9	-	-	TRBJ2-7	TGTGCCAGCAGCCGTGGGGAAAGCTACGAGCAGTACTTC	CASSRGESYEQYF
TRBV27	-	-	TRBJ2-1	TGTGCCAGCAGTTTAACTCGGACAGTTTACAATGAGCAGTTCTTC	CASSLTRTVYNEQFF
TRBV5-1	-	-	TRBJ1-1	TGCGCCAGCAGCTTGGATGGGAAGGGTTACACTGAAGCTTTCTTT	CASSLDGKGYTEAFF
TRBV5-6	medium-sized	-	TRBJ1-2	TGTGCCAGCAGCTTATGGGGGGACTCTAACTATGGCTACACCTTC	CASSLWGDSNYGYTF
TRBV5-1	-	-	TRBJ1-2	TGCGCCAGCAGCTCCGAGGAGGACCGCTATGGCTACACCTTC	CASSSEEDRYGYTF
TRBV7-9	-	TRBD1	TRBJ2-3	TGTGCCAGCAGCTTACTACCCGGGACAGCTCGGCAGGCAGATACGCAGTATTTT	CASSLLPGTARQADTQYF
TRBV6-5	-	-	TRBJ2-1	TGTGCCAGCGGGATAGCGCGTAACAATGAGCAGTTCTTC	CASGIARNNEQFF
TRBV2	-	TRBD2	TRBJ2-7	TGTGCCAGCAGTACCCCTCGCCGGGACACGGGGACTAGAGAGCAGTACTTC	CASSTPRRDTGTREQYF
TRBV28	-	TRBD1	TRBJ2-7	TGTGCCAGCAGTGCTGGGACAGTTTTATCCTACGAGCAGTACTTC	CASSAGTVLSYEQYF
TRBV7-2	-	-	TRBJ2-7	TGTGCCAGCAGCCTACGGCTTCACCCCTACGACGAGCAGTACTTC	CASSLRLHPYDEQYF
TRBV5-4	-	TRBD2	TRBJ2-1	TGTGCCAGCCATACCGGGGGGACTAGCGGGAGGGCCTACAATGAGCAGTTCTTC	CASHTGGTSGRAYNEQFF
TRBV30	-	-	TRBJ1-1	TGTGCCTGGACTATAGGGGCAGGGAACACTGAAGCTTTCTTT	CAWTIGAGNTEAFF
TRBV5-1	-	TRBD2	TRBJ2-5	TGCGCCAGCAGCTTGGGGGAGCGGGGAGGAGAGACCCAGTACTTC	CASSLGERGGETQYF
TRBV7-8	-	-	TRBJ2-1	TGTGCCAGCAGCTTCATCCGGGACAATGAGCAGTTCTTC	CASSFIRDNEQFF
TRBV28	-	-	TRBJ2-1	TGTGCCAGCAGTTTAAGTAGTTGGGGGGATATCGGCTCCTACAATGAGCAGTTCTTC	CASSLSSWGDIGSYNEQFF
TRBV2	-	-	TRBJ2-3	TGTGCCAGCAGTGAAGCTAGCACAGATACGCAGTATTTT	CASSEASTDTQYF
TRBV5-4	-	-	TRBJ2-1	TGTGCCAGCAGCGGCCCGAATGAGCAGTTCTTC	CASSGPNEQFF
TRBV7-9	-	-	TRBJ2-1	TGTGCCAGCAGCCCCTCTTTACAGGGCTTCTACAATGAGCAGTTCTTC	CASSPSLQGFYNEQFF
TRBV9	-	TRBD2	TRBJ2-1	TGTGCCAGCAGCGAAGGGACTAGCGGGAGTGAAGAGCAGTTCTTC	CASSEGTSGSEEQFF
TRBV11-3	-	TRBD2	TRBJ2-3	TGTGCCAGCAGACGACTAGCGGGATCTAGCACAGATACGCAGTATTTT	CASRRLAGSSTDTQYF
TRBV4-3	-	-	TRBJ1-3	TGCGCCAGCAGCCAAGACCTCGGGGGCTCTGGAAACACCATATATTTT	CASSQDLGGSGNTIYF
TRBV6-1	-	-	TRBJ2-2	TGTGCCAGCAGTGAATTCCTAGAGGCGGGGGAGCTGTTTTTT	CASSEFLEAGELFF
TRBV7-2	-	-	TRBJ1-1	TGTGCCAGCAGCCCCGGTCAGGGGAACACTGAAGCTTTCTTT	CASSPGQGNTEAFF